Listed below are T cell receptor beta chains from one sample, sequenced in a study of metastatic and nonmetastatic thyroid tumors. TCRdb re-called clones via MiXCR from the PCR reads. Of tens of thousands of clones listed, under 15% are singletons. Input material: blood. Receptor source: a female donor with papillary thyroid cancer or a benign thyroid nodule (not recorded which). Some clones in this sample may be carry-over from other donors' samples. Both conserved end residues are part of each CDR3. The D gene is left open where the match is weak. Only some rows state a clone size, as once, few, many or a class for expanded clones.

many TRBJ1-5 TRBV20-1 NA TGCAGTGCTAGTCAGGGCCCCGGTCAGCCCCAGCATTTT CSASQGPGQPQHF
many TRBJ2-1 TRBV25-1 NA TGTGCCAGCAGTGAACTCTCCTACAATGAGCAGTTCTTC CASSELSYNEQFF
NA TRBJ2-3 TRBV19 NA TGTGCCAGCGGGGTCATAGCCAAAGATACGCAGTATTTT CASGVIAKDTQYF
many TRBJ2-1 TRBV5-1 TRBD1 TGCGCCAGCAGCGACGGGACAGGGGCCTACAATGAGCAGTTCTTC CASSDGTGAYNEQFF
many TRBJ1-2 TRBV11-2 TRBD1 TGTGCCAGCAGCCTCGGGACAGGGTCCTATGGCTACACCTTC CASSLGTGSYGYTF
many TRBJ2-7 TRBV20-1 TRBD2 TGCAGTGCTAGAGACGGGACTAGCCCATACGAGCAGTACTTC CSARDGTSPYEQYF
many TRBJ2-2 TRBV5-8 NA TGTGCCAGCAGCTTGGTGGCCGGGGAGCTGTTTTTT CASSLVAGELFF
few TRBJ2-7 TRBV11-2 TRBD2 TGTGCCAGCAGCTTTATATCAGCGGGGGAGGTAGGGGAGCAGTACTTC CASSFISAGEVGEQYF
few TRBJ1-5 TRBV11-2 NA TGTGCCAGCAGCTTAGAACGTCAGGGGAACCAGCCTCAGCATTTT CASSLERQGNQPQHF
many TRBJ2-1 TRBV10-3 NA TGTGCCATCAGTGGGGGTGGGACTTACAATGAGCAGTTCTTC CAISGGGTYNEQFF
few TRBJ2-1 TRBV6-2/TRBV6-3 NA TGTGCCAGCACGGGGGCACTAGCCTACAATGGGCAGTTCTTC CASTGALAYNGQFF
many TRBJ2-3 TRBV11-2 NA TGTGCCAGCAGCTTAGATCCCCTCACAGATACGCAGTATTTT CASSLDPLTDTQYF
many TRBJ2-1 TRBV19 TRBD1 TGTGCCAGTAGTACAGGGACAGGCCCTCTCAATGAGCAGTTCTTC CASSTGTGPLNEQFF
many TRBJ2-2 TRBV24-1 NA TGTGCCACCAGTGATTTAGTACGGGAGCTGTTTTTT CATSDLVRELFF
few TRBJ1-2 TRBV6-2/TRBV6-3 NA TGTGCCAGAGATGGGGCTAACTATGGATACACCTTC CARDGANYGYTF
NA TRBJ2-2 TRBV11-2 NA TGTGCCAGCAGCCTCGGGACAAAGGCCCCCGGGGAGCTGTTTTTT CASSLGTKAPGELFF
many TRBJ1-1 TRBV28 NA TGTGCCAGCAGTTTACACCAGGTGAACACTGAAGCTTTCTTT CASSLHQVNTEAFF
many TRBJ2-2 TRBV7-6 NA TGTGCCAGCAGCTTAGGCCGCGGCACCGGGGAGCTGTTTTTT CASSLGRGTGELFF
NA TRBJ2-7 TRBV4-1 NA TGCGCCAGCAGCCAAGATCCCAGCTCCTACGAGCAGTACTTC CASSQDPSSYEQYF
many TRBJ2-3 TRBV18 NA TGTGCCAGCTCACCACCGGGGGGGGCGGGCCCAGATACGCAGTATTTT CASSPPGGAGPDTQYF
many TRBJ1-6 TRBV6-2/TRBV6-3 NA TGTGCCAGCAGTTACGATGAAACCGGGGTTTCACCCCTCCACTTT CASSYDETGVSPLHF
many TRBJ2-7 TRBV6-5 NA TGTGCCAGCAGTTACTCGCAGCAGTACTTC CASSYSQQYF
many TRBJ2-1 TRBV19 NA TGTGCCAGTAGTATAGACCTAGGTACGCGTGAGCAGTTCTTC CASSIDLGTREQFF
many TRBJ2-1 TRBV13 NA TGTGCCAGCAGCTTAGGGGCGCTAGCAAGCAATGAGCAGTTCTTC CASSLGALASNEQFF
many TRBJ1-3 TRBV6-1 NA TGTGCCAGCCAGCAGCCCTTCTCTGGAAACACCATATATTTT CASQQPFSGNTIYF
many TRBJ2-3 TRBV20-1 NA TGCAGTGCTATAACCCCACCGGGGGAGACAGATACGCAGTATTTT CSAITPPGETDTQYF
many TRBJ1-3 TRBV6-1 NA TGTGCCAGCACCCAATTGGGAGCACACTCTGGAAACACCATATATTTT CASTQLGAHSGNTIYF
many TRBJ1-4 TRBV6-5 NA TGTGCCAGCAGTTACTCGAATCTCGTACAGGAACTGTTTTTT CASSYSNLVQELFF
many TRBJ2-5 TRBV7-7 NA TGTGCTAGCAGCCCGGGCAGGGGTCAAGAGACCCAGTACTTC CASSPGRGQETQYF
many TRBJ2-7 TRBV11-2 NA TGTGCCAGCATTCCAGATGGGGGTTACGAGCAGTACTTC CASIPDGGYEQYF
many TRBJ2-7 TRBV6-2/TRBV6-3 NA TGTGCCAGCAGTTACTCGCTTACGGAGCACTACGAGCAGTACTTC CASSYSLTEHYEQYF
many TRBJ1-6 TRBV11-1 NA TGTGCCAGCAGCCAAGGTAGCTCCTATAATTCACCCCTCCACTTT CASSQGSSYNSPLHF
many TRBJ2-2 TRBV6-6 NA TGTGCCAGCAGTTACAGACAGAACGTCGGGGAGCTGTTTTTT CASSYRQNVGELFF
many TRBJ1-2 TRBV20-1 TRBD1 TGCAGTGCTAGAGATCAGGGGGCGGATTACTATGGCTACACCTTC CSARDQGADYYGYTF
many TRBJ2-1 TRBV9 TRBD1 TGTGCCAGCAGCGCCGACAGGGTATCCTACAATGAGCAGTTCTTC CASSADRVSYNEQFF
many TRBJ2-5 TRBV7-9 TRBD1 TGTGCCAGCAGCTTAGAGGGGACAGGGGTAGCGAAGACCCAGTACTTC CASSLEGTGVAKTQYF
NA TRBJ1-5 TRBV7-9 TRBD1 TGTGCCGGCAGCCCCGGGACAGTCGACAATCAGCACCAGCATTTT CAGSPGTVDNQHQHF
many TRBJ1-5 TRBV28 NA TGTGCCAGCAGCCAACCACGGGCCCCGGGGGGTCAGCCCCAGCATTTT CASSQPRAPGGQPQHF
many TRBJ1-1 TRBV28 TRBD1 TGTGCCAGCAGTTTGGGACAGCAACTTGAAGCTTTCTTT CASSLGQQLEAFF